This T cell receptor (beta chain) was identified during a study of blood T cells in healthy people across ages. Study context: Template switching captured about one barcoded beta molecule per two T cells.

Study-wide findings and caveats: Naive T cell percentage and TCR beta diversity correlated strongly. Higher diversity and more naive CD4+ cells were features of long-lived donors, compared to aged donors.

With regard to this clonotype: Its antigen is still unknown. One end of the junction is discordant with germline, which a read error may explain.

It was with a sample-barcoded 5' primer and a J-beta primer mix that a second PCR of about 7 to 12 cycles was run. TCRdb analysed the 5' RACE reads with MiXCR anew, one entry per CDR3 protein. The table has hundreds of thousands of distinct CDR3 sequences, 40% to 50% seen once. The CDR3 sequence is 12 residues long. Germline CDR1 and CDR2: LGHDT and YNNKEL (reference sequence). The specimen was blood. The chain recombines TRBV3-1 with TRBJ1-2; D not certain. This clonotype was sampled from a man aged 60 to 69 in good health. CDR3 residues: CASKRVGYGCTF. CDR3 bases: TGTGCCAGCAAACGGGTGGGCTATGGCTGCACCTTC.